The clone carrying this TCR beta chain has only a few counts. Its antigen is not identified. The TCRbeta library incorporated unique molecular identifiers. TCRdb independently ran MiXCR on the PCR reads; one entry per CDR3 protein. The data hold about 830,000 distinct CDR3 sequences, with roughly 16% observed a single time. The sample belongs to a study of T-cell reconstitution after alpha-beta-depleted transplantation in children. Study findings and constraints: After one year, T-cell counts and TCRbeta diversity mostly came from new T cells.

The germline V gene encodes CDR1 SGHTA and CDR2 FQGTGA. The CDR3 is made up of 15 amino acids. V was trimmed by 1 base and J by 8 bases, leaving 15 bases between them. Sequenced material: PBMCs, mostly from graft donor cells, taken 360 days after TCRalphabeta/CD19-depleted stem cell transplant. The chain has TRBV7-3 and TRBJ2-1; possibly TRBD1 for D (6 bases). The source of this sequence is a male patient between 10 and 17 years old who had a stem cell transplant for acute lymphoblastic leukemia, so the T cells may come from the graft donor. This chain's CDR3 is CASSLKQGVVDEQFF. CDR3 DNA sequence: TGTGCCAGCAGCTTAAAACAGGGAGTGGTCGATGAGCAGTTCTTC.